These 10 T cell receptor beta chains were all obtained from the same sample, sequenced in a study of cytomegalovirus exposure and HLA in healthy donors. Primers for the PCR totalled 60 Vbeta and 13 Jbeta. Repertoires were generated with immunoSEQ multiplex PCR, while TCRdb's copy carries only in-frame clones and drops some. Among about 82,000 clones listed, more than 60% were seen once. Sequencing input: PBMCs. These receptors all come from a human donor in good health.

This chain links TRBV29-1 with TRBJ1-2, with 10 bases matching TRBD1. From germline, CDR1 is SQVTM and CDR2 ANQGSEA. V lost 7 bases, J lost 5 bases, and 4 bases stayed unmatched. There are 12 residues in the CDR3. The CDR3 DNA follows: TGCAGCGCCGGGACAGGGGCGTATGGCTACACCTTC. Translation gives CSAGTGAYGYTF.

This chain links TRBV5-1 with TRBJ1-4; TRBD1 might be the D (5 bases). The ends were cut back, 4 bases at V and 0 bases at J, with 10 bases in the middle. The CDR3 sequence is 15 residues long. Germline V gene lookup returns CDR1 SGHRS and CDR2 YFSETQ. The CDR3 loop is CASSARAATNEKLFF. As DNA, the CDR3 is TGCGCCAGCAGCGCCAGGGCTGCAACTAATGAAAAACTGTTTTTT.

The CDR3 DNA reads TGTGCCAGCAGCGACGGGGGGCCATACAATGAGCAGTTCTTC. Encoded protein: CASSDGGPYNEQFF. V and J are TRBV5-4 and TRBJ2-1; tentative D call: TRBD2 (7 bases). The CDR3 is made up of 14 amino acids. The germline gives CDR1 SGHNT, CDR2 YYREEE (reference sequence). V was cut by 4 bases and J by 4 bases, with 12 bases left in between.

The V gene is TRBV19, the J gene TRBJ2-5, with TRBD1 matching 11 bases. The CDR3 is 15 residues long. V shed 5 bases, J shed 2 bases, and the junction held 4 bases outside the gene matches. CDR1 LNHDA and CDR2 SQIVND come from the germline V gene (reference sequence). This chain's CDR3 is CASSGGTGGQETQYF. Written as DNA, the CDR3 is TGTGCCAGTAGTGGGGGGACAGGGGGTCAAGAGACCCAGTACTTC. Drawing the rest from reference TRBV19 and TRBJ2-5, the complete variable domain is DGGITQSPKYLFRKEGQNVTLSCEQNLNHDAMYWYRQDPGQGLRLIYYSQIVNDFQKGDIAEGYSVSREKKESFPLTVTSAQKNPTAFYLCASSGGTGGQETQYFGPGTRLLVL.

The sample holds a few counts of this clone. The chain employs TRBV6-1 and TRBJ2-1; the match to TRBD1 covers 7 bases. The CDR3 loop spans 13 amino acids. Germline V lookup: CDR1 MNHNS, CDR2 SASEGT. J lost 10 bases, V lost 2 bases, and 5 bases had no gene match. CDR3 sequence: CASSEYRGREQFF. The CDR3, as DNA: TGTGCCAGCAGTGAATACAGGGGACGGGAGCAGTTCTTC.

The chain is built from TRBV5-1 and TRBJ2-7; D gene uncertain. Looked up from germline, CDR1 is SGHRS and CDR2 is YFSETQ. Trimming left V 4 bases short and J 4 bases short, with 15 bases between. The CDR3 spans 14 residues. CDR3 region: CASSPNEVVYEQYF. The CDR3 nucleotides read TGCGCCAGCAGCCCGAACGAGGTAGTTTACGAGCAGTACTTC. The full variable domain, its missing parts supplied by reference TRBV5-1 and TRBJ2-7, is KAGVTQTPRYLIKTRGQQVTLSCSPISGHRSVSWYQQTPGQGLQFLFEYFSETQRNKGNFPGRFSGRQFSNSRSEMNVSTLELGDSALYLCASSPNEVVYEQYFGPGTRLTVT.

The rearrangement joins TRBV2 to TRBJ1-1; weak D call: TRBD1 (6 bases). Germline lookup yields CDR1 SNHLY and CDR2 FYNNEI. The CDR3 loop spans 13 amino acids. V was trimmed by 2 bases and J by 3 bases, leaving 7 bases between them. CDR3 coding DNA: TGTGCCAGCAGTGAACAGGGGTACACTGAAGCTTTCTTT. It specifies CASSEQGYTEAFF.

This clone occurred once. V and J are TRBV15 and TRBJ2-7; D possibly corresponds to TRBD2 (5 bases). CDR1 and CDR2 from the germline V gene are LNHNV and YYDKDF (reference sequence). Trimming cost V 5 bases and J 6 bases, with 11 bases left between them. CDR3 length equals 12 residues. The chain's CDR3 is CATSGGIGEQYF. The CDR3 DNA reads TGTGCCACCAGCGGAGGTATCGGCGAGCAGTACTTC.

A word on this clone: One junction end does not reproduce the germline sequence, and a read error may be involved. This chain links TRBV9 with TRBJ1-2; 10 positions agree with TRBD1. The germline V gene encodes CDR1 SGDLS and CDR2 YYNGEE. The CDR3 loop spans 15 amino acids. This CDR3 is CASSGDRGRMDGYPF. The CDR3 DNA reads TGTGCCAGCAGCGGCGACAGGGGGCGAATGGATGGCTACCCCTTC.

This clone was recorded a few times. V and J are TRBV6-6 and TRBJ1-5; 8 bases agree with TRBD1. This CDR3 region has 14 residues. The junction had 5 bases not matched to a gene; V was cut back by 10 bases and J by 0 bases. Germline CDR1 is MNHNY and CDR2 is SVGAGI (reference sequence). CDR3 protein: CATLDRDSNQPQHF. In nucleotides, the CDR3 is TGTGCCACCTTGGACAGGGATAGCAATCAGCCCCAGCATTTT.